These 27 T cell receptor beta chains were sequenced from one sample in a study of neurological immune-mediated disorders. TCRdb processed the 5' RACE reads anew with MiXCR; each CDR3 protein has one entry. The repertoire has roughly 60,000 distinct CDR3 sequences, over 3.5% of them found once; the top ten carry roughly 1.9%. Sequenced input: CD4+ T cells from blood. These receptors all stem from a woman in her thirties or forties with multiple sclerosis.

This clonotype was counted ten times or more. This rearrangement joins TRBV20-1 to TRBJ1-2, with 7 bases matching TRBD1. The CDR3 runs 12 residues. The V gene's germline CDR1 is DFQATT and CDR2 SNEGSKA (reference sequence). Trimming took 6 bases from V and 6 from J; bases not matched to a gene: 7. The CDR3 nucleotides are TGCAGTGCCCACCCAGGGGGGGATGGCTACACCTTC. The encoded protein is CSAHPGGDGYTF.

This clonotype was detected ten times or more. The rearrangement uses TRBV10-3 and TRBJ1-1; a weak D match, TRBD1 (6 bases). The CDR3 covers 14 residues. V lost 6 bases and J 4 bases, leaving 15 bases between the germline ends. Germline V gene data show CDR1 as ENHRY and CDR2 as SYGVKD. CDR3 region: CAIRSQGMSTEAFF. DNA of the CDR3: TGTGCCATCAGATCACAGGGAATGAGCACTGAAGCTTTCTTT.

This clonotype was seen many times. The V call is TRBV20-1, the J call TRBJ1-2; 7 nucleotides match TRBD1. Germline assignment: CDR1 DFQATT and CDR2 SNEGSKA (reference sequence). V trimming: 5 bases; J trimming: 8 bases; junction bases outside the gene matches: 8. The CDR3 runs to 12 residues. The CDR3 bases are TGCAGTGCTCGGGGGGCAGGGGGAGGCTACACCTTC. The encoded protein is CSARGAGGGYTF.

This clonotype showed up many times. The J gene is TRBJ1-6, the V gene TRBV4-1; D gene unclear. Germline V gene data show CDR1 as MGHRA and CDR2 as YSYEKL. V dropped 5 bases and J dropped 6 bases, with 11 bases sitting between them. CDR3 size: 14 residues. CDR3 DNA sequence: TGCGCCAGCAGCAGACCTGGGAGTAATTCACCCCTCCACTTT. It codes for CASSRPGSNSPLHF.

Ten or more counts support this clonotype. The chain is built from TRBV4-1 and TRBJ1-1, with D possibly TRBD1 on 6 matching bases. The CDR3 runs 16 residues. CDR1 MGHRA and CDR2 YSYEKL come from the germline V gene. V was trimmed by 4 bases and J by 3 bases, leaving 18 bases between them. CDR3 nucleotide sequence: TGCGCCAGCAGCCTATGGGACAAAAGTAGAGACACTGAAGCTTTCTTT. This codes for CASSLWDKSRDTEAFF.

This clonotype was found many times. The chain has TRBV10-3 and TRBJ2-1; possibly TRBD1 for D (5 bases). Trimming took 6 bases from V and 0 from J, leaving 12 bases between them. CDR1 ENHRY and CDR2 SYGVKD come from the germline V gene. The CDR3 totals 15 residues. The CDR3 spells CAISDDSRSYNEQFF. In DNA form, the CDR3 reads TGTGCCATCAGCGACGACAGCCGCTCCTACAATGAGCAGTTCTTC.

This clonotype showed up many times. CDR3 sequence reads: CASARDTFYEQYF. The CDR3 nucleotides read TGTGCTAGTGCTCGGGACACTTTCTACGAGCAGTACTTC. The V call is TRBV12-5, the J call TRBJ2-7; TRBD1 is a possible D gene (6 bases). V lost 7 bases to trimming and J lost 3 bases, with 13 bases between them. Germline V lookup: CDR1 LGHNT, CDR2 FRNRAP. The CDR3 loop spans 13 amino acids.

This clonotype was picked up many times. V usage is TRBV5-5 and J usage is TRBJ2-1; D possibly corresponds to TRBD1 (6 bases). The ends were cut back, 4 bases at V and 8 bases at J, with 13 bases in the middle. CDR3 length: 13 amino acids. The germline V gene has CDR1 SGHKS and CDR2 YYEKEE (reference sequence). The DNA for the CDR3 is TGTGCCAGCAGCCCGATACAGGGCGATGAGCAGTTCTTC. It is translated as CASSPIQGDEQFF.

Many counts were recorded for this clonotype. The rearrangement links TRBV20-1 to TRBJ2-3, with TRBD2 matching over 13 bases. The junction had 9 bases not matched to a gene; V was cut back by 5 bases and J by 4 bases. The CDR3 extends over 16 amino acids. The V gene's germline CDR1 is DFQATT and CDR2 SNEGSKA (reference sequence). The chain's CDR3 is CSAFAGTSGDSDTQYF. CDR3 coding DNA: TGCAGTGCTTTCGCCGGGACTAGCGGGGACTCAGATACGCAGTATTTT.

This clonotype has only a few counts. The chain employs TRBV3-1 and TRBJ2-1, with 9 positions matching TRBD2. CDR1 LGHDT and CDR2 YNNKEL come from the germline V gene (reference sequence). The CDR3 runs to 15 residues. V lost 1 base, J lost 13 bases, and 11 bases stayed unmatched. The CDR3 DNA sequence: TGTGCCAGCAGCCAAGGTTCTCGGGGAGCGGGGGGCCAGTTCTTC. Translated, it gives CASSQGSRGAGGQFF.

The table lists this clonotype with many counts. The genes are TRBV9 and TRBJ1-3, with D hard to call. Per the germline V gene, CDR1 is SGDLS and CDR2 is YYNGEE. This CDR3 is built from 15 residues. Trimming removed 0 bases from V and 0 bases from J, with 7 bases in between. The CDR3 sequence is CASSVDLSSGNTIYF. The CDR3 DNA sequence: TGTGCCAGCAGCGTAGATCTGAGCTCTGGAAACACCATATATTTT.

This clonotype was found many times. This chain uses TRBV19 with TRBJ1-1, with D possibly matching TRBD1 (6 bases). The germline CDR1 and CDR2 sequences are LNHDA and SQIVND (reference sequence). The V end lost 7 bases, the J end lost 4 bases, and 16 bases lay between the germline ends. The CDR3 is made up of 14 amino acids. The CDR3 is CASIRRGRSTEAFF. The CDR3 DNA sequence: TGTGCCAGTATTAGGAGGGGGAGGAGCACTGAAGCTTTCTTT.

In this sample, this clonotype turned up many times. A much larger clone lies a single base off, so this may be a read error. The chain uses TRBV5-1 and TRBJ2-4; D perhaps matches TRBD1 (5 bases). This CDR3 comprises 17 residues. Trimming stripped 3 bases from V and 0 bases from J, with 16 bases between. The germline CDR1 and CDR2 sequences are SGHRS and YFSETQ. The CDR3: CASSSRTSSIAKNIQYF. DNA for the CDR3: TGCGCCAGCAGCTCTAGGACATCTTCGATAGCCAAAAACATTCAGTACTTC.

This clonotype was counted many times. This chain uses TRBV25-1 with TRBJ2-1; 8 bases agree with TRBD2. Germline CDR1 and CDR2: MGHDK and SYGVNS. Trimming cost V 1 base and J 3 bases; bases outside gene matches: 11. The CDR3 spans 18 residues. Here the CDR3 reads CASSEFRPVAGRYNEQFF. The CDR3 nucleotides read TGTGCCAGCAGTGAATTCCGGCCGGTAGCGGGGCGCTACAATGAGCAGTTCTTC.

This clonotype was seen ten or more times. The chain couples TRBV7-8 to TRBJ2-3; the D gene is possibly TRBD2 (6 bases). The germline CDR1 and CDR2 sequences are SGHVS and FQNEAQ. Between the trimmed V and J ends, which lost 5 bases and 0 bases, there was a span of 15 bases. The CDR3 runs 16 residues. This CDR3 is CASSTWAGTSTDTQYF. The CDR3 bases are TGTGCCAGCAGCACTTGGGCGGGGACTAGCACAGATACGCAGTATTTT.

This clonotype was counted many times. This chain connects TRBV7-9 to TRBJ1-6; D remains ambiguous. Germline CDR1 and CDR2: SEHNR and FQNEAQ (reference sequence). V shed 8 bases and J shed 5 bases, with 7 bases lying between them. The CDR3 runs to 12 residues. CDR3 protein: CASSIDNSPLHF. The CDR3 nucleotides read TGTGCCAGCTCCATAGATAATTCACCCCTCCACTTT.

This chain joins TRBV7-9 and TRBJ1-1; D is unresolved. Per the germline V gene, CDR1 is SEHNR and CDR2 is FQNEAQ (reference sequence). The CDR3 is 13 residues long. With 3 bases removed from V and 4 bases from J, the gap between germline ends came to 9 bases. CDR3 coding DNA: TGTGCCAGCAGCTTGGCCCCGGGCACTGAAGCTTTCTTT. The encoded protein is CASSLAPGTEAFF.

This clonotype was seen many times. This chain links TRBV5-1 with TRBJ1-5; TRBD1 is a possible D gene (5 bases). The V gene lost 4 bases and the J gene lost 0 bases, with 11 bases spanning the gap. This CDR3 region has 15 residues. CDR1 SGHRS and CDR2 YFSETQ come from the germline V gene. The CDR3 sequence is CASSSSGGSNQPQHF. The CDR3 nucleotides read TGCGCCAGCAGCAGCTCTGGGGGTAGCAATCAGCCCCAGCATTTT.

This clonotype has a count of ten or more. The rearrangement links TRBV2 to TRBJ2-1; a possible D gene is TRBD2 (7 bases). V lost 10 bases to trimming and J lost 8 bases, with 18 bases between them. CDR1 and CDR2 from the germline V gene are SNHLY and FYNNEI. The CDR3 is made up of 13 amino acids. Here the CDR3 reads CATRGGGSHEQFF. The CDR3 nucleotides are TGTGCCACCAGGGGCGGGGGAAGTCATGAGCAGTTCTTC.

This clonotype appeared many times. V gene TRBV9 combines with J gene TRBJ1-2, with 12 bases that match TRBD1. With 0 bases clipped from V and 7 bases from J, the junction kept 4 bases outside the gene matches. Germline loops: CDR1 SGDLS, CDR2 YYNGEE. This CDR3 is 15 amino acids long. Here the CDR3 reads CASSVGDRGRFGYTF. Written as DNA, the CDR3 is TGTGCCAGCAGCGTAGGGGACAGGGGGCGTTTTGGCTACACCTTC.

This clonotype was recorded many times. J is TRBJ1-1 and V is TRBV7-3, with D perhaps matching TRBD1 (5 bases). This CDR3 contains 16 residues. The V and J ends lost 5 bases and 1 base respectively, with 17 bases between them. Germline V gene lookup returns CDR1 SGHTA and CDR2 FQGTGA. CDR3 bases: TGTGCCAGCAGCGCCCAGGGAGGATTGGGGAACACTGAAGCTTTCTTT. Protein sequence: CASSAQGGLGNTEAFF.

This clonotype has a count of ten or more. This chain connects TRBV5-1 to TRBJ2-3; 7 bases fit TRBD1. Looked up from germline, CDR1 is SGHRS and CDR2 is YFSETQ. After removal of 2 bases from V and 1 base from J, the junction contained 7 bases not matched to a gene. The CDR3 is made up of 16 amino acids. CDR3 in amino acids: CASSLQGTPGTDTQYF. CDR3 coding DNA: TGCGCCAGCAGCTTACAGGGGACCCCAGGCACAGATACGCAGTATTTT.

This clonotype was detected ten times or more. The genes are TRBV29-1 and TRBJ1-1, with D possibly being TRBD1 (6 bases). The V and J ends lost 6 bases and 7 bases respectively, with 21 bases between them. The CDR3 covers 14 residues. CDR1 and CDR2 (germline): SQVTM, ANQGSEA. The CDR3 spells CSVAGESGSIEAFF. CDR3 sequence (DNA): TGCAGCGTGGCAGGGGAGAGCGGGAGTATTGAAGCTTTCTTT.

In this sample, this clonotype turned up many times. This chain connects TRBV7-2 to TRBJ2-7; D gene ambiguous. The CDR3 totals 13 residues. V was clipped by 5 bases and J by 0 bases, with 8 bases between them. Germline loops: CDR1 SGHTA, CDR2 FQGNSA. DNA of the CDR3: TGTGCCAGCAGCAAAACGAGCTCCTACGAGCAGTACTTC. It specifies CASSKTSSYEQYF.

This clonotype was counted ten times or more. The V gene is TRBV7-8, the J gene TRBJ2-1; 10 bases align to TRBD2. Per germline, CDR1 SGHVS and CDR2 FQNEAQ. V trimming: 0 bases; J trimming: 5 bases; junction bases outside the gene matches: 4. The CDR3 extends over 16 amino acids. The CDR3 reads CASSLAASGGDNEQFF. The CDR3 DNA reads as TGTGCCAGCAGCTTAGCGGCTAGCGGGGGAGACAATGAGCAGTTCTTC.

This clonotype was seen at least ten times. The chain links TRBV27 to TRBJ2-1; D is possibly TRBD2 (5 bases). CDR3 length equals 13 residues. V was shortened by 10 bases and J by 4 bases, with 14 bases between the two germline ends. Germline V gene data show CDR1 as MNHEY and CDR2 as SMNVEV (reference sequence). This chain's CDR3 is CATAGVQYNEQFF. As DNA, the CDR3 is TGTGCCACCGCCGGGGTCCAGTACAATGAGCAGTTCTTC.

This clonotype was seen many times. The chain uses TRBV5-1 and TRBJ2-1, with D perhaps TRBD2 (5 bases). V lost 2 bases to trimming and J lost 5 bases, with 14 bases between them. Germline CDR1 SGHRS, CDR2 YFSETQ. The CDR3 consists of 15 residues. DNA of the CDR3: TGCGCCAGCAGCTTCCTCGCTTTCGGGAACAATGAGCAGTTCTTC. This gives the protein CASSFLAFGNNEQFF. Full variable domain (rest looked up from reference TRBV5-1 and TRBJ2-1): KAGVTQTPRYLIKTRGQQVTLSCSPISGHRSVSWYQQTPGQGLQFLFEYFSETQRNKGNFPGRFSGRQFSNSRSEMNVSTLELGDSALYLCASSFLAFGNNEQFFGPGTRLTVL.